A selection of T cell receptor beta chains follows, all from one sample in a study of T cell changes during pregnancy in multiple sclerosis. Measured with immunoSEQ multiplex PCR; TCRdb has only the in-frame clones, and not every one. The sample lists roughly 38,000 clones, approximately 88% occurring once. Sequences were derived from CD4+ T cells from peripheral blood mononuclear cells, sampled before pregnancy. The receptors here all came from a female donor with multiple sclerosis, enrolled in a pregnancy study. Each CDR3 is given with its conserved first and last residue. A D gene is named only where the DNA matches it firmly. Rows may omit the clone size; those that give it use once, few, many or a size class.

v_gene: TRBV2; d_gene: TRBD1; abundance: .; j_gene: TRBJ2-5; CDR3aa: CASSSDLAGPGGETQYF; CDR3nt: TGTGCCAGCAGTTCCGATCTAGCCGGGCCAGGGGGAGAGACCCAGTACTTC
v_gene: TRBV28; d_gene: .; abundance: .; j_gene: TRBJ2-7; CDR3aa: CASSRTRTTYEQYF; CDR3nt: TGTGCCAGCAGTCGGACACGGACCACTTACGAGCAGTACTTC
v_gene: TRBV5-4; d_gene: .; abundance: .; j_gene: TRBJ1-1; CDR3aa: CASSLGAGGYTEAFF; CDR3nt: TGTGCCAGCAGCTTGGGGGCGGGAGGGTACACTGAAGCTTTCTTT
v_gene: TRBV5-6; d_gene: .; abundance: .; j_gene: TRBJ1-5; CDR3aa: CASSFRGALKPQHF; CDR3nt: TGTGCCAGCAGCTTTCGGGGGGCCCTCAAGCCCCAGCATTTT
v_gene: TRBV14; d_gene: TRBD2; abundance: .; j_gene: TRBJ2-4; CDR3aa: CASSPRLAGGPGNIQYF; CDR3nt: TGTGCCAGCAGCCCCAGACTAGCGGGAGGGCCAGGAAACATTCAGTACTTC
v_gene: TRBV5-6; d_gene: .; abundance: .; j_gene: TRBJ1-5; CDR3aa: CASSAAGARQPQHF; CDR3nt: TGTGCCAGCAGCGCCGCAGGGGCGAGGCAGCCCCAGCATTTT
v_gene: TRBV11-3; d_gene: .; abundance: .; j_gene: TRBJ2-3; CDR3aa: CASSPGVSLSTDTQYF; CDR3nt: TGTGCCAGCAGCCCCGGTGTGTCTCTCTCGACAGATACGCAGTATTTT
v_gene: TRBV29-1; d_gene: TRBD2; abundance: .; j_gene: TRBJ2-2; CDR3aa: CSVDRREGRTGELFF; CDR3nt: TGCAGCGTTGACAGGCGGGAGGGCCGTACCGGGGAGCTGTTTTTT
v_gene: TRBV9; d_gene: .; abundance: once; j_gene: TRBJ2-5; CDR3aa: CASSLAPAETQYF; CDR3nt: TGTGCCAGCAGTTTAGCCCCGGCGGAGACCCAGTACTTC
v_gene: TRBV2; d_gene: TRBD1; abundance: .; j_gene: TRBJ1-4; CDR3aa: CASSRYRGNEKLFF; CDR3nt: TGTGCCAGCAGTAGGTACAGGGGAAATGAAAAACTGTTTTTT
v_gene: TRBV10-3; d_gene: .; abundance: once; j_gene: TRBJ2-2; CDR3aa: CAISESNPGNTGELFF; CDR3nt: TGTGCCATCAGTGAGTCGAACCCAGGGAACACCGGGGAGCTGTTTTTT
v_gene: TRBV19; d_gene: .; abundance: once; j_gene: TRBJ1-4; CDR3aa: CASTLGGVANEKLFF; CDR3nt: TGTGCCAGTACCCTAGGCGGGGTAGCTAATGAAAAACTGTTTTTT
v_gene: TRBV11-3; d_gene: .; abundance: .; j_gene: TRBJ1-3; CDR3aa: CASSLGAAGNTIYF; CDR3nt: TGTGCCAGCAGCTTAGGGGCCGCAGGAAACACCATATATTTT